These 6 T cell receptor beta chains were all obtained from the same sample, sequenced in a study of tumor-infiltrating lymphocytes in primary liver carcinoma. Total RNA amounting to roughly 0.5 ug was the source from which TCR beta cDNA was made with a constant-region primer. Three rounds of nested multiplex PCR with slightly modified ARM-PCR produced TCR beta libraries. TRBV1-TRBV30 forward and Cbeta reverse primers drove the first two roughly 10-cycle rounds. TCRdb processed the multiplex PCR reads anew with MiXCR; each CDR3 protein has one entry. The sample holds more than 45,000 distinct CDR3 sequences, over 70% seen once. RNA and DNA were co-extracted from approximately 20-30 mg of unsorted bulk tissue. Sequencing used liver tumor tissue from sampling region 3. Subset: tumor region T3, left-lateral pole. The origin of the receptors is a man aged 35 to 55 with primary liver carcinoma and hepatitis B virus infection.

As regards this clonotype: This could be a read error, since a much larger clone is one nucleotide away. CDR3 sequence reads: CASSQSQGSQPQHF. The CDR3 DNA reads as TGTGCCAGCAGCCAATCTCAGGGGAGTCAGCCCCAGCATTTT. This chain joins TRBV16 and TRBJ1-5, with D perhaps TRBD1 (6 bases). Germline CDR1 is KGHSY and CDR2 is FQNENV. This CDR3 has 14 residues. Trimming cost V 0 bases and J 6 bases, with 9 bases left between them.

As for this clonotype: At one boundary the junction diverges from the germline segment, which might be a read error. V is TRBV28 and J is TRBJ2-7; the D is unclear. Germline V gives CDR1 MDHEN, CDR2 SYDVKM. This CDR3 spans 14 amino acids. This chain's CDR3 is CASMGKRTSYEQYF. The CDR3 bases are TGTGCCAGCATGGGGAAACGAACCTCCTATGAGCAGTACTTC.

This clonotype was seen only once. This rearrangement joins TRBV6-5 to TRBJ1-6, with D possibly TRBD1 on 5 matching bases. V was shortened by 9 bases and J by 5 bases, with 20 bases between the two germline ends. Germline V lookup: CDR1 MNHEY, CDR2 SVGAGI. This CDR3 comprises 16 residues. CDR3 region: CASSRDGFDHNSPLHF. The DNA for the CDR3 is TGTGCCAGTAGCCGGGACGGGTTTGATCATAATTCACCCCTCCACTTT.

Regarding this clonotype: This CDR3 fails to terminate in the conserved phenylalanine or tryptophan, so it likely reflects a read error. The J gene is TRBJ2-1, the V gene TRBV12-3 or TRBV12-4, with TRBD2 identical over 9 bases. V shed 3 bases and J 6 bases; nucleotides not matched to a gene: 3. CDR3 length equals 14 residues. CDR3 protein: CASSLAGGFNEQFI. The CDR3 nucleotides read TGTGCCAGCAGTTTGGCGGGAGGGTTCAATGAGCAGTTCATA.

A word on this clonotype: A much larger clone differs from this one at a single base, so this may be a read error. The chain has TRBV6-5 and TRBJ2-2; 7 bases fit TRBD1. This CDR3 region has 14 residues. Looked up from germline, CDR1 is MNHEY and CDR2 is SVGAGI. CDR3 sequence: CVSRPSGGTGELFF. The CDR3 DNA follows: TGTGTCAGCAGACCGTCAGGGGGCACCGGGGAGCTGTTTTTT.

Concerning this clonotype: A read error may account for a junction end that differs from germline. The chain couples TRBV6-5 to TRBJ1-2; D is uncertain. The CDR3 spans 12 residues. The germline V gene has CDR1 MNHEY and CDR2 SVGAGI. The CDR3 loop is CASSSQNYDYTF. DNA of the CDR3: TGTGCCAGCAGCTCCCAGAACTATGACTACACCTTC.